What follows is one T cell receptor beta chain and its context. The data stem from a study of T cell changes during pregnancy in multiple sclerosis. In germline, CDR1 is MGHDK, CDR2 SYGVNS. V dropped 6 bases and J dropped 3; count of bases not matched to a gene: 12. The length of the CDR3 is 16 residues. Profiling relied on immunoSEQ multiplex PCR, and the TCRdb table lists in-frame clones only, not all of them. The table lists about 80,000 clones, about 91% of them singletons. The origin of this receptor is a female donor with multiple sclerosis, enrolled in a pregnancy study. The sample here was peripheral blood, taken before pregnancy. This chain links TRBV25-1 with TRBJ2-7; 9 nucleotides line up with TRBD2. CDR3 DNA sequence: TGTGCCAGCAGGGCGGGAGGGCCGACCGGTGGCTACGAGCAGTACTTC. Translated, it gives CASRAGGPTGGYEQYF.